The sequence of this TCR beta chain was determined in a study of cytotoxic CD8 clonotypes in ibrutinib-treated CLL. Profiled with immunoSEQ multiplex PCR; TCRdb holds only in-frame clones, not every one. The sample includes around 140,000 clones, about three quarters seen only once; the top ten take approximately 5.1%. The J segment lost 2 bases and the V segment lost 0 bases, leaving 3 bases of the junction unmatched. The CDR3 loop spans 15 amino acids. The germline CDR1 and CDR2 sequences are SGHRS and YFSETQ. This sequence originates from a human donor with chronic lymphocytic leukemia. This chain uses TRBV5-1 with TRBJ2-3; 7 nucleotides line up with TRBD1. Specimen: PBMCs, collected after 24 months of ibrutinib treatment. DNA for the CDR3: TGCGCCAGCAGCTTGGTGGACAGGCACACAGATACGCAGTATTTT. Translated: CASSLVDRHTDTQYF.